This TCR beta chain was recovered during a study of T-cell reconstitution after alpha-beta-depleted transplantation in children. The V end lost 5 bases, the J end lost 7 bases, and 18 bases lay between the germline ends. Per the germline V gene, CDR1 is MNHEY and CDR2 is SVGEGT. This CDR3 is 15 amino acids long. Unique molecular identifiers were built into the TCRbeta library. TCRdb re-derived calls from the PCR reads in MiXCR, one entry per CDR3 protein. The sample has a few hundred thousand distinct CDR3 sequences; around 9.7% are singletons. Many counts were recorded for this clonotype. This TCR was sampled from a human donor who donated a stem cell graft to a child with SCID. The genes are TRBV6-2 or TRBV6-3 and TRBJ2-4; possible D gene TRBD1, 6 bases. The sequenced sample was PBMCs from the stem cell graft donor, obtained from the stem cell graft. The CDR3 DNA sequence: TGTGCCAGCAGTCCACATACAGGGAGTTTGAACATTCAGTACTTC. Protein product: CASSPHTGSLNIQYF.